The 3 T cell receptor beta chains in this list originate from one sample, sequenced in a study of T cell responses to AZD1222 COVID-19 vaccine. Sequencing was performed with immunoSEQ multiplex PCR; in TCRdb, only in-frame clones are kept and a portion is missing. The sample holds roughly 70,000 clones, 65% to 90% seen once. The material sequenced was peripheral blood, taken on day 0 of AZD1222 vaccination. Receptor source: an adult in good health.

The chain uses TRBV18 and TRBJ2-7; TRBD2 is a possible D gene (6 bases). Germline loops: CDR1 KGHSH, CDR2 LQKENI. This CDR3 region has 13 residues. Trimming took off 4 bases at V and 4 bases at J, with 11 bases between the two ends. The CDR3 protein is CASSQGLPYEQYF. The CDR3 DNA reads TGTGCCAGCTCACAGGGACTTCCATACGAGCAGTACTTC.

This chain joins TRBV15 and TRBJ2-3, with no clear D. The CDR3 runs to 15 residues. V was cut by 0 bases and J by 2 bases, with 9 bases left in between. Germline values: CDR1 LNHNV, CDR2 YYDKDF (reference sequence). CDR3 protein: CATSRDLEPTDTQYF. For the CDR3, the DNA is TGTGCCACCAGCAGAGATCTTGAGCCCACAGATACGCAGTATTTT.

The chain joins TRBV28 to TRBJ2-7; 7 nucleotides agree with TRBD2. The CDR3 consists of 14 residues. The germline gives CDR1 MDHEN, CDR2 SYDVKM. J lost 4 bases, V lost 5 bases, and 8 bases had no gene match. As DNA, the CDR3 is TGTGCCAGCAGTCCTCCCGGGGGAGGGTACGAGCAGTACTTC. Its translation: CASSPPGGGYEQYF.